One and the same sample provided the 29 T cell receptor beta chains below, sequenced in a study of cytomegalovirus exposure and HLA in healthy donors. PCR involved 60 Vbeta and 13 Jbeta primers. Repertoires were generated with immunoSEQ multiplex PCR, while TCRdb's copy carries only in-frame clones and drops some. The table records fewer than 250,000 clones, 70% to 75% of them present only once. The sequencing sample was made of PBMCs. The receptor set was obtained from a young man in good health and CMV-seropositive.

The chain is built from TRBV6-6 and TRBJ1-2, with TRBD1 matching 7 bases. Germline V gene lookup returns CDR1 MNHNY and CDR2 SVGAGI (reference sequence). The trim removed 2 bases at V and 8 bases at J, leaving 14 bases unmatched. This CDR3 has 16 amino acids. CDR3 sequence reads: CASSYQDRPSVRGYTF. The CDR3 DNA reads TGTGCCAGCAGTTACCAGGACAGGCCCAGTGTAAGAGGCTACACCTTC.

This clone was recorded a few times. The gene calls are TRBV10-3 and TRBJ2-1; a weak D match, TRBD2 (5 bases). CDR3 length equals 15 residues. The ends were cut back, 4 bases at V and 0 bases at J, with 10 bases in the middle. CDR1 and CDR2 from the germline V gene are ENHRY and SYGVKD. The CDR3 spells CAISADLSSYNEQFF. In nucleotides, the CDR3 is TGTGCCATCAGTGCGGACTTAAGCTCCTACAATGAGCAGTTCTTC.

This clone was counted only a few times. The rearrangement links TRBV4-3 to TRBJ1-1, with D possibly matching TRBD1 (5 bases). CDR3 length: 14 residues. V lost 4 bases and J 4 bases, leaving 13 bases between the germline ends. From germline, CDR1 is LGHNA and CDR2 YSLEER. The CDR3 DNA reads TGCGCCAGCAGCCTGGGCCCCGGGGGCACTGAAGCTTTCTTT. This sequence encodes CASSLGPGGTEAFF.

This clone was observed a few times. The genes are TRBV5-5 and TRBJ1-4; possibly TRBD1 for D (5 bases). Between the trimmed V and J ends, which lost 0 bases and 0 bases, there was a span of 9 bases. The CDR3 spans 16 residues. Germline lookup yields CDR1 SGHKS and CDR2 YYEKEE (reference sequence). CDR3 loop: CASSLGGQATNEKLFF. For the CDR3, the DNA is TGTGCCAGCAGCTTGGGGGGCCAGGCAACTAATGAAAAACTGTTTTTT.

Comment on this clone: The junction departs from germline at one end; a sequencing error may be responsible. V gene TRBV7-9 combines with J gene TRBJ1-6, with D possibly being TRBD1 (6 bases). CDR1 is SEHNR, CDR2 FQNEAQ, per germline (reference sequence). This CDR3 spans 17 amino acids. CDR3 sequence: CSSSLRGLGQKNSPLHF. Written as DNA, the CDR3 is TGTTCCAGCAGCTTACGGGGCCTAGGACAGAAAAATTCACCCCTCCACTTT.

This chain connects TRBV5-8 to TRBJ1-1; TRBD1 matches at 9 bases. J was trimmed by 1 base and V by 3 bases; bases with no gene match: 7. The CDR3 spans 16 residues. Germline CDR1 and CDR2: SGHTS and YDEGEE. CDR3 amino acids: CASSSYRGLRNTEAFF. In nucleotides, the CDR3 is TGTGCCAGCAGCTCCTACAGGGGGCTCAGGAACACTGAAGCTTTCTTT.

This chain joins TRBV4-3 and TRBJ1-3, with a weak D call TRBD1 (5 bases). The CDR3 runs to 17 residues. Trimming removed 0 bases from V and 0 bases from J, with 12 bases in between. Germline-derived CDR1 and CDR2 are LGHNA and YSLEER. The CDR3 DNA follows: TGCGCCAGCAGCCAAGATCCCACAGGATTCTCTGGAAACACCATATATTTT. Translated, it gives CASSQDPTGFSGNTIYF.

The CDR3: CASSVSGGTNTEAFF. The CDR3, as DNA: TGTGCCAGCAGCGTGTCAGGGGGGACGAACACTGAAGCTTTCTTT. The chain joins TRBV7-2 to TRBJ1-1; 7 nucleotides line up with TRBD1. Germline values: CDR1 SGHTA, CDR2 FQGNSA. The CDR3 totals 15 residues. The junction had 7 bases not matched to a gene; V was cut back by 5 bases and J by 1 base. The full variable domain, in which reference TRBV7-2 and TRBJ1-1 provide the parts outside the CDR3, is GAGVSQSPSNKVTEKGKDVELRCDPISGHTALYWYRQSLGQGLEFLIYFQGNSAPDKSGLPSDRFSAERTGGSVSTLTIQRTQQEDSAVYLCASSVSGGTNTEAFFGQGTRLTVV.

The chain has TRBV7-8 and TRBJ2-2; 7 nucleotides align to TRBD2. CDR3 size: 14 residues. J gave up 6 bases and V 5 bases, and 6 bases lay outside the gene matches. In germline, CDR1 is SGHVS, CDR2 FQNEAQ. CDR3 DNA: TGTGCCAGCAGCGTCGGGAGGTCGTCCGGGGAGCTGTTTTTT. Translating it yields CASSVGRSSGELFF.

V and J are TRBV19 and TRBJ1-5; weak D call: TRBD1 (5 bases). V was shortened by 8 bases and J by 0 bases, with 11 bases between the two germline ends. This CDR3 contains 14 residues. Germline V gene lookup returns CDR1 LNHDA and CDR2 SQIVND (reference sequence). The CDR3 bases are TGTGCCAGTCAGAGACAGACTAGCAATCAGCCCCAGCATTTT. It encodes CASQRQTSNQPQHF.

V usage is TRBV28 and J usage is TRBJ1-1; a possible D gene is TRBD1 (6 bases). The CDR3 has 16 residues. Trimming took off 3 bases at V and 6 bases at J, with 20 bases between the two ends. The germline gives CDR1 MDHEN, CDR2 SYDVKM. CDR3 DNA sequence: TGTGCCAGCAGTTTTAAGACAGGCGCGGCGGGGGCTGAAGCTTTCTTT. It is translated as CASSFKTGAAGAEAFF.

The V call is TRBV6-1, the J call TRBJ2-3, with D possibly TRBD1 on 6 matching bases. V was shortened by 9 bases and J by 2 bases, with 12 bases between the two germline ends. This CDR3 comprises 13 residues. Germline V gives CDR1 MNHNS, CDR2 SASEGT. The DNA of the CDR3 is TGTGCCAGTCCCAGGACAGACACAGATACGCAGTATTTT. Its translation is CASPRTDTDTQYF.

This chain uses TRBV7-2 with TRBJ1-4, with no clear D. The CDR3 has 15 amino acids. The germline gives CDR1 SGHTA, CDR2 FQGNSA. With 4 bases removed from V and 0 bases from J, the gap between germline ends came to 9 bases. CDR3 residues: CASSWRRATNEKLFF. The CDR3 DNA follows: TGTGCCAGCAGCTGGAGAAGAGCAACTAATGAAAAACTGTTTTTT.

CDR3 amino acids: CASSQESSMGRYEQYF. CDR3 coding DNA: TGCGCCAGCAGCCAAGAATCTAGCATGGGTCGCTACGAGCAGTACTTC. The chain couples TRBV4-3 to TRBJ2-7; a weak D match, TRBD2 (5 bases). V shed 0 bases and J shed 3 bases, with 15 bases lying between them. This CDR3 has 16 residues. From germline, CDR1 is LGHNA and CDR2 YSLEER.

The chain joins TRBV6-5 to TRBJ2-5, with 11 bases lining up with TRBD2. Trimming took 5 bases from V and 4 from J; bases not matched to a gene: 3. This CDR3 contains 14 residues. CDR1 is MNHEY and CDR2 is SVGAGI in the germline V gene. CDR3 nucleotides: TGTGCCAGCAGTCGTAGCGGGGGGGTAGAGACCCAGTACTTC. Translation gives CASSRSGGVETQYF.

Written as DNA, the CDR3 is TGTGCCAGCAGTTCGCAGGGGGCTGATAATTCACCCCTCCACTTT. This codes for CASSSQGADNSPLHF. The rearrangement uses TRBV2 and TRBJ1-6; 8 bases fit TRBD1. Germline-derived CDR1 and CDR2 are SNHLY and FYNNEI. The CDR3 is 15 amino acids. After removal of 5 bases from V and 5 bases from J, the junction contained 5 bases not matched to a gene.

This rearrangement joins TRBV9 to TRBJ2-2; the D is unclear. Deletions cut 4 bases from V and 5 bases from J, with 3 bases between. Looked up from germline, CDR1 is SGDLS and CDR2 is YYNGEE. The CDR3 runs 11 residues. The CDR3 spells CASSLTGELFF. In DNA form, the CDR3 reads TGTGCCAGCAGCCTTACCGGGGAGCTGTTTTTT.

The CDR3 nucleotides are TGCGCCAGCAGCCAGAAACTAGATCACGAGCAGTACTTC. It yields the protein CASSQKLDHEQYF. The rearrangement links TRBV4-3 to TRBJ2-7; a weak D match, TRBD2 (5 bases). V was clipped by 3 bases and J by 5 bases, with 11 bases between them. The CDR3 totals 13 residues. CDR1 LGHNA and CDR2 YSLEER come from the germline V gene.

This chain uses TRBV28 with TRBJ2-7; 9 nucleotides line up with TRBD2. Unmatched junction bases numbered 8, after V lost 3 bases and J lost 5 bases. Per the germline V gene, CDR1 is MDHEN and CDR2 is SYDVKM. The CDR3 has 15 amino acids. The CDR3: CASSFAGGWGDEQYF. CDR3 sequence (DNA): TGTGCCAGCAGTTTTGCGGGAGGGTGGGGCGACGAGCAGTACTTC.

The chain carries TRBV28 and TRBJ1-2; 7 nucleotides agree with TRBD1. The CDR3 is made up of 12 amino acids. V lost 9 bases and J lost 8; bases outside the gene matches: 9. Germline CDR1 is MDHEN and CDR2 is SYDVKM. CDR3 sequence (DNA): TGTGCCAGTCTAACACAGGGGTACGGCTACACCTTC. It codes for CASLTQGYGYTF.

This clone appeared a single time. The chain employs TRBV7-2 and TRBJ2-2; TRBD2 agrees at 10 bases. The length of the CDR3 is 18 residues. The germline CDR1 and CDR2 sequences are SGHTA and FQGNSA. The trim removed 2 bases at V and 2 bases at J, leaving 8 bases unmatched. The CDR3 DNA sequence: TGTGCCAGCAGCTTACTCAGGCTAGCGGGGGTCAACACCGGGGAGCTGTTTTTT. Translation: CASSLLRLAGVNTGELFF.

This chain joins TRBV29-1 and TRBJ1-2; a weak D match, TRBD1 (5 bases). The CDR3 extends over 13 amino acids. V lost 7 bases, J lost 4 bases, and 16 bases lay in between. The germline V gene encodes CDR1 SQVTM and CDR2 ANQGSEA. CDR3 sequence (DNA): TGCAGCGCCGAACCGAGGACAAGCTATGGCTACACCTTC. It translates to CSAEPRTSYGYTF.

The sample holds one count of this clone. This sequence joins TRBV27 and TRBJ2-3; D remains unclear. This CDR3 region has 15 residues. Germline V gene lookup returns CDR1 MNHEY and CDR2 SMNVEV (reference sequence). The germline V and J ends were trimmed by 5 bases and 2 bases, with 14 bases remaining between them. The CDR3 is CASSPLGMNTDTQYF. As DNA, the CDR3 is TGTGCCAGCAGTCCCCTAGGCATGAACACAGATACGCAGTATTTT.

The chain joins TRBV27 to TRBJ2-5; 10 bases match TRBD1. The DNA end is more similar to TRBJ2-7, so the J call may be wrong. The CDR3 runs 17 residues. The germline gives CDR1 MNHEY, CDR2 SMNVEV (reference sequence). The DNA of the CDR3 is TGTGCCAGCAAACCTGGACAGGGGGTGAGGGAGTCCTACGAGCAGTACTTC. This encodes CASKPGQGVRESYEQYF.

The chain couples TRBV5-1 to TRBJ1-1; D unresolved. Germline V gene sequence: CDR1 SGHRS, CDR2 YFSETQ. The CDR3 is 17 residues long. V lost 4 bases and J 4 bases, leaving 23 bases between the germline ends. CDR3 loop: CASSGEIVKGRSTEAFF. CDR3 DNA: TGCGCCAGCAGCGGGGAGATTGTAAAAGGGCGGAGCACTGAAGCTTTCTTT.

This chain joins TRBV6-6 and TRBJ1-5; D remains unclear. Germline CDR1 is MNHNY and CDR2 is SVGAGI (reference sequence). V was trimmed by 5 bases and J by 7 bases, leaving 21 bases between them. This CDR3 has 16 amino acids. The CDR3 sequence: CASSVFPNSGLQPQHF. DNA of the CDR3: TGTGCCAGCAGTGTATTTCCAAATTCGGGTTTGCAGCCCCAGCATTTT.

V usage is TRBV4-3 and J usage is TRBJ2-1; 9 positions agree with TRBD2. Per the germline V gene, CDR1 is LGHNA and CDR2 is YSLEER. The CDR3 is 19 residues long. The trim removed 1 base at V and 1 base at J, leaving 11 bases unmatched. The CDR3 DNA follows: TGCGCCAGCAGCCAAGTTTTTGCAGCGGGAGGTAGGTCCTACAATGAGCAGTTCTTC. This sequence encodes CASSQVFAAGGRSYNEQFF.

V usage is TRBV4-1 and J usage is TRBJ1-6; 9 nucleotides align to TRBD1. The germline V gene has CDR1 MGHRA and CDR2 YSYEKL. This CDR3 is 15 amino acids long. The J segment lost 5 bases and the V segment lost 6 bases, leaving 5 bases of the junction unmatched. The CDR3 sequence: CASRPRTGDNSPLHF. Here the CDR3 DNA reads TGCGCCAGCAGACCGAGGACAGGGGATAATTCACCCCTCCACTTT.

V and J are TRBV18 and TRBJ1-5, with 7 bases that match TRBD1. This CDR3 region has 13 residues. V was pared by 4 bases and J by 6 bases, with 3 bases of the junction left unmatched. Germline V gene sequence: CDR1 KGHSH, CDR2 LQKENI. The CDR3 here is CASSRQGSQPQHF. CDR3 DNA sequence: TGTGCCAGCTCACGACAGGGAAGTCAGCCCCAGCATTTT.